A single sample is the source of the 31 T cell receptor beta chains below, sequenced in a study of control samples from healthy donors and cancer patients. Data came from immunoSEQ multiplex PCR; TCRdb stores just in-frame clones and leaves some out. The sample lists approximately 84,000 clones, roughly 91% seen once, with 15% to 17% in the top ten. The sequencing input was blood. These TCRs come from a young man in good health.

V gene TRBV7-9 combines with J gene TRBJ2-7, with 13 nucleotides matching TRBD2. The V gene's germline CDR1 is SEHNR and CDR2 FQNEAQ (reference sequence). The trim removed 1 base at V and 7 bases at J, leaving 4 bases unmatched. The CDR3 covers 15 residues. CDR3 coding DNA: TGTGCCAGCAGCTTAGTACTAGCGGGAGGGCATGAGCAGTACTTC. It specifies CASSLVLAGGHEQYF.

This clone showed up just a few times. CDR3 sequence reads: CASMGRESGQPQHF. The DNA for the CDR3 is TGTGCCAGTATGGGCAGGGAGAGCGGTCAGCCCCAGCATTTT. V is TRBV19 and J is TRBJ1-5, with D tentatively TRBD1 (5 bases). V shed 7 bases and J shed 6 bases, with 16 bases lying between them. CDR1 and CDR2 (germline): LNHDA, SQIVND (reference sequence). CDR3 size: 14 residues.

This chain links TRBV28 with TRBJ2-3; D might be TRBD2 (5 bases). Germline loops: CDR1 MDHEN, CDR2 SYDVKM. CDR3 size: 16 residues. V was shortened by 4 bases and J by 5 bases, with 19 bases between the two germline ends. CDR3 protein: CASSSPGSRGRDTQYF. CDR3 coding DNA: TGTGCCAGCAGTTCGCCGGGATCTCGAGGGAGAGATACGCAGTATTTT.

V usage is TRBV28 and J usage is TRBJ1-2; possible D gene TRBD1, 5 bases. The CDR3 covers 17 residues. Germline values: CDR1 MDHEN, CDR2 SYDVKM. Trimming removed 4 bases at V and 0 bases at J, with 18 bases between. DNA for the CDR3: TGTGCCAGCAGTTCGACCGATCAGGGCCCCACTAACTATGGCTACACCTTC. Its translation is CASSSTDQGPTNYGYTF.

V gene TRBV10-3 combines with J gene TRBJ1-3; D perhaps matches TRBD1 (5 bases). This CDR3 spans 14 amino acids. The ends were cut back, 4 bases at V and 6 bases at J, with 13 bases in the middle. The germline V gene has CDR1 ENHRY and CDR2 SYGVKD. The CDR3: CAISGKGRENTIYF. In nucleotides, the CDR3 is TGTGCCATCAGTGGGAAGGGCAGGGAAAACACCATATATTTT.

This clone showed up just once. V and J are TRBV10-2 and TRBJ2-1; TRBD2 aligns across 11 bases. Trimming removed 8 bases from V and 0 bases from J; junction bases left unmatched: 12. This CDR3 comprises 18 residues. Germline values: CDR1 WSHSY, CDR2 SAAADI. This chain's CDR3 is CASGLGLAGPSSYNEQFF. The CDR3 bases are TGCGCCAGCGGGTTAGGACTAGCGGGCCCCAGCTCCTACAATGAGCAGTTCTTC.

The CDR3 coding sequence is TGTGCCAGCTCCTCTCCTGGAAACACCATATATTTT. It translates to CASSSPGNTIYF. This chain connects TRBV27 to TRBJ1-3; no firm D call. This CDR3 comprises 12 residues. V was clipped by 8 bases and J by 2 bases, with 7 bases between them. Germline V CDR1 and CDR2: MNHEY, SMNVEV (reference sequence).

The chain recombines TRBV7-8 with TRBJ1-3, with D unclear. Germline V CDR1 and CDR2: SGHVS, FQNEAQ. The germline V and J ends were trimmed by 6 bases and 4 bases, with 10 bases remaining between them. The CDR3 covers 13 residues. CDR3 coding DNA: TGTGCCAGCAGTTTACCTGGAGGAAACACCATATATTTT. Its protein product is CASSLPGGNTIYF.

The chain links TRBV14 to TRBJ1-2; no reliable D call. With 0 bases removed from V and 2 bases from J, the gap between germline ends came to 4 bases. The CDR3 runs to 13 residues. Germline CDR1 and CDR2: SGHDN and FVKESK. The CDR3: CASSQEQNYGYTF. For the CDR3, the DNA is TGTGCCAGCAGCCAAGAACAGAACTATGGCTACACCTTC.

This chain joins TRBV20-1 and TRBJ1-2, with D unclear. The V and J ends lost 5 bases and 4 bases respectively, with 8 bases between them. The germline gives CDR1 DFQATT, CDR2 SNEGSKA (reference sequence). The CDR3 is 11 amino acids. CDR3 sequence: CSAFSGYGYTF. As DNA, the CDR3 is TGCAGTGCTTTTTCGGGCTATGGCTACACCTTC.

This chain uses TRBV5-4 with TRBJ2-1, with TRBD2 identical over 10 bases. The CDR3 loop spans 17 amino acids. V gave up 2 bases and J gave up 7 bases; unmatched junction bases: 12. Germline V gene sequence: CDR1 SGHNT, CDR2 YYREEE (reference sequence). CDR3 amino acids: CASSFVPSGRAKNEQFF. In DNA, the CDR3 is TGTGCCAGCAGCTTTGTCCCAAGCGGGAGGGCCAAGAATGAGCAGTTCTTC. The full variable domain, in which reference TRBV5-4 and TRBJ2-1 provide the parts outside the CDR3, is ETGVTQSPTHLIKTRGQQVTLRCSSQSGHNTVSWYQQALGQGPQFIFQYYREEENGRGNFPPRFSGLQFPNYSSELNVNALELDDSALYLCASSFVPSGRAKNEQFFGPGTRLTVL.

This clone is categorized as medium-sized. The rearrangement uses TRBV7-9 and TRBJ2-7; TRBD1 matches at 9 bases. From germline, CDR1 is SEHNR and CDR2 FQNEAQ (reference sequence). This CDR3 region has 15 residues. The junction had 10 bases not matched to a gene; V was cut back by 4 bases and J by 6 bases. CDR3 sequence (DNA): TGTGCCAGCAGCTCCTACCGGGACAGGGCTGGCGAGCAGTACTTC. Amino acid sequence: CASSSYRDRAGEQYF.

V gene TRBV29-1 combines with J gene TRBJ2-2; tentative D call: TRBD2 (5 bases). The germline CDR1 and CDR2 sequences are SQVTM and ANQGSEA. Deletions cut 7 bases from V and 4 bases from J, with 13 bases between. This CDR3 is built from 13 residues. The CDR3 DNA follows: TGCAGCGGCAAGGTGGGGAGCACCGGGGAGCTGTTTTTT. Translating gives CSGKVGSTGELFF.

The CDR3 protein is CASSVGLAGNTGELFF. The CDR3 DNA follows: TGCGCCAGCAGCGTTGGACTAGCGGGGAACACCGGGGAGCTGTTTTTT. J is TRBJ2-2 and V is TRBV5-1; TRBD2 matches at 11 bases. CDR1 is SGHRS, CDR2 YFSETQ, per germline. The CDR3 extends over 16 amino acids. The V segment lost 4 bases and the J segment 1 base; nucleotides outside the gene matches: 3.

The V gene is TRBV6-5, the J gene TRBJ2-7, with 9 nucleotides matching TRBD1. Germline loops: CDR1 MNHEY, CDR2 SVGAGI. The CDR3 extends over 14 amino acids. J was trimmed by 2 bases and V by 5 bases; bases with no gene match: 4. CDR3 sequence (DNA): TGTGCCAGCAGTATCCGACAGGGGGCCTACGAGCAGTACTTC. Translated: CASSIRQGAYEQYF.

V gene TRBV7-8 combines with J gene TRBJ2-6; the D is unclear. CDR3 length equals 17 residues. CDR1 is SGHVS and CDR2 is FQNEAQ in the germline V gene. The germline V and J ends were trimmed by 5 bases and 1 base, with 15 bases remaining between them. The CDR3 DNA is TGTGCCAGCAGCGACCGACTGCTGAGGTCTGGGGCCAACGTCCTGACTTTC. This gives the protein CASSDRLLRSGANVLTF.

This chain joins TRBV28 and TRBJ1-5; no clear D. Per the germline V gene, CDR1 is MDHEN and CDR2 is SYDVKM. CDR3 length: 12 residues. V was cut by 7 bases and J by 9 bases, with 13 bases left in between. The CDR3 coding sequence is TGTGCCAGCAAGGCGGCGGGTCGGCCCCAGCATTTT. This sequence encodes CASKAAGRPQHF.

The V and J genes are TRBV9 and TRBJ1-3; D not certain. The CDR3 consists of 15 residues. Germline loops: CDR1 SGDLS, CDR2 YYNGEE. V was trimmed by 0 bases and J by 5 bases, leaving 12 bases between them. The CDR3 DNA reads TGTGCCAGCAGCGTAGAGGAGCCCAATAGAAACACCATATATTTT. This translates into CASSVEEPNRNTIYF.

V usage is TRBV20-1 and J usage is TRBJ1-2; 7 bases match TRBD1. The CDR3 covers 11 residues. From germline, CDR1 is DFQATT and CDR2 SNEGSKA (reference sequence). Unmatched junction bases numbered 0, after V lost 3 bases and J lost 5 bases. CDR3 DNA sequence: TGCAGTGCTAGGACAGGGTATGGCTACACCTTC. Protein sequence: CSARTGYGYTF.

The V gene is TRBV6-2 or TRBV6-3, the J gene TRBJ2-2; 8 bases fit TRBD1. CDR3 length: 15 residues. The V gene's germline CDR1 is MNHEY and CDR2 SVGEGT. The junction had 5 bases not matched to a gene; V was cut back by 4 bases and J by 4 bases. This chain's CDR3 is CASSLEDRVTGELFF. The DNA for the CDR3 is TGTGCCAGCAGTTTAGAGGACAGGGTCACCGGGGAGCTGTTTTTT.

V gene TRBV2 combines with J gene TRBJ2-7; TRBD2 agrees at 10 bases. Germline assignment: CDR1 SNHLY and CDR2 FYNNEI. CDR3 length: 16 amino acids. V gave up 7 bases and J gave up 5 bases; unmatched junction bases: 14. In DNA form, the CDR3 reads TGTGCCAGCACTCCCCACCTAGCGGGAGTCCCACACGAGCAGTACTTC. Amino acid sequence: CASTPHLAGVPHEQYF.

The chain joins TRBV11-2 to TRBJ2-3, with 7 bases that match TRBD1. J gave up 4 bases and V 4 bases, and 8 bases lay outside the gene matches. The CDR3 loop spans 15 amino acids. CDR1 and CDR2 from the germline V gene are SGHAT and FQNNGV. DNA for the CDR3: TGTGCCAGCAGCTCGAGGGGGCTAGCTGCAGATACGCAGTATTTT. This gives the protein CASSSRGLAADTQYF.

V is TRBV5-5 and J is TRBJ1-4; D not resolved. The CDR3 is 15 residues long. V was clipped by 2 bases and J by 6 bases, with 14 bases between them. The V gene's germline CDR1 is SGHKS and CDR2 YYEKEE (reference sequence). In DNA form, the CDR3 reads TGTGCCAGCAGCTTTATACATGGAGGCGATGAAAAACTGTTTTTT. This codes for CASSFIHGGDEKLFF.

This chain uses TRBV11-2 with TRBJ2-2; D ambiguous. The CDR3 spans 13 residues. The germline V gene encodes CDR1 SGHAT and CDR2 FQNNGV. V shed 5 bases and J shed 6 bases, with 10 bases lying between them. The chain's CDR3 is CASSRYFPGELFF. CDR3 sequence (DNA): TGTGCCAGCAGCCGCTATTTCCCCGGGGAGCTGTTTTTT.

This sequence joins TRBV5-1 and TRBJ2-2, with 7 bases that match TRBD1. The CDR3 runs 16 residues. CDR1 SGHRS and CDR2 YFSETQ come from the germline V gene. With V trimmed by 4 bases and J by 1 base, 7 bases remained unmatched. As DNA, the CDR3 is TGCGCCAGCAGCCCAAACCGACAGGGGAACACCGGGGAGCTGTTTTTT. This translates into CASSPNRQGNTGELFF. The variable domain in full, completed from reference TRBV5-1 and TRBJ2-2, reads KAGVTQTPRYLIKTRGQQVTLSCSPISGHRSVSWYQQTPGQGLQFLFEYFSETQRNKGNFPGRFSGRQFSNSRSEMNVSTLELGDSALYLCASSPNRQGNTGELFFGEGSRLTVL.

This clone has only one observation. In the same sample, other DNA sequences code for this CDR3. V and J are TRBV12-3 or TRBV12-4 and TRBJ1-5, with D unclear. V shed 4 bases and J shed 7 bases, with 5 bases lying between them. This CDR3 comprises 11 residues. Here the CDR3 reads CASSSGQPQHF. In nucleotides, the CDR3 is TGTGCCAGCAGTTCCGGACAGCCCCAGCATTTT.

The chain links TRBV7-9 to TRBJ2-5, with 7 positions matching TRBD1. Germline loops: CDR1 SEHNR, CDR2 FQNEAQ (reference sequence). The CDR3 is made up of 14 amino acids. Trimming at V came to 5 bases and at J to 5 bases, leaving 8 bases not matched to a gene. The CDR3 coding sequence is TGTGCCAGCAGCGGCGACAGGGATAGGGAGACCCAGTACTTC. Translating it yields CASSGDRDRETQYF.

This clone has only a few counts. The chain joins TRBV6-5 to TRBJ1-1; 7 bases line up with TRBD1. The V and J ends lost 4 bases and 6 bases, in that order; junction bases with no gene match: 8. The germline CDR1 and CDR2 sequences are MNHEY and SVGAGI. The length of the CDR3 is 14 residues. CDR3 nucleotides: TGTGCCAGCAGTTCCTGGACAGGTACCCCTGAAGCTTTCTTT. Translation: CASSSWTGTPEAFF.

The V gene is TRBV10-2, the J gene TRBJ1-1; TRBD1 matches at 7 bases. The CDR3 contains 13 residues. J was trimmed by 4 bases and V by 6 bases; bases with no gene match: 5. Per germline, CDR1 WSHSY and CDR2 SAAADI. This CDR3 is CASSRTGITEAFF. The CDR3 region has the DNA TGCGCCAGCAGCAGGACAGGAATCACTGAAGCTTTCTTT.

The V gene is TRBV28, the J gene TRBJ2-3; 9 positions agree with TRBD2. The germline CDR1 and CDR2 sequences are MDHEN and SYDVKM. The CDR3 is 14 amino acids. After removal of 6 bases from V and 5 bases from J, the junction contained 6 bases not matched to a gene. CDR3: CASRVAGAEDTQYF. The CDR3 nucleotides read TGTGCCAGCAGAGTAGCGGGAGCAGAAGATACGCAGTATTTT. The full variable domain, completed using reference TRBV28 and TRBJ2-3, is DVKVTQSSRYLVKRTGEKVFLECVQDMDHENMFWYRQDPGLGLRLIYFSYDVKMKEKGDIPEGYSVSREKKERFSLILESASTNQTSMYLCASRVAGAEDTQYFGPGTRLTVL.

V is TRBV2 and J is TRBJ1-4, with D perhaps TRBD1 (6 bases). Trimming removed 7 bases from V and 6 bases from J, with 18 bases in between. This CDR3 region has 15 residues. Germline loops: CDR1 SNHLY, CDR2 FYNNEI. CDR3 amino acids: CASNRPGTKDEKLFF. As DNA, the CDR3 is TGTGCCAGCAACAGACCGGGGACAAAGGATGAAAAACTGTTTTTT.